Following are 15 T cell receptor beta chains from one sample sequenced in a study of tumor-infiltrating lymphocytes in primary liver carcinoma. Researchers generated TCR beta cDNA from around 510 ng of total RNA, relying on a constant-region primer. TCR beta libraries came from three nested multiplex PCR rounds using slightly modified ARM-PCR. It was with TRBV1-TRBV30 forward primers and a C-beta reverse primer that the first two PCR rounds were run, at about 10 cycles each. TCRdb independently ran MiXCR on the multiplex PCR reads; one entry per CDR3 protein. The sample shows 250,000 to 350,000 distinct CDR3 sequences, 45% to 70% of them seen only once. The authors took blood RNA from unsorted whole blood and also extracted germline DNA. Sequenced material: peripheral blood. Receptors were obtained from a woman younger than 45 with primary liver carcinoma and hepatitis B virus infection.

The rearrangement joins TRBV29-1 to TRBJ1-2; TRBD1 is a possible D gene (6 bases). The germline V gene encodes CDR1 SQVTM and CDR2 ANQGSEA. This CDR3 spans 13 amino acids. CDR3 in amino acids: CITEGGADYGYTF. Written as DNA, the CDR3 is TGCATCACCGAGGGGGGCGCTGACTATGGCTACACCTTC.

This chain connects TRBV6-5 to TRBJ2-1; either TRBD1 or TRBD2 may supply D (5 bases each). The CDR3 totals 12 residues. The germline gives CDR1 MNHEY, CDR2 SVGAGI. V was shortened by 2 bases and J by 10 bases, with 9 bases between the two germline ends. This CDR3 reads CASSYGTDEQFF. The DNA of the CDR3 is TGTGCCAGCAGTTACGGGACCGACGAGCAGTTCTTC.

The table lists this clonotype with a count of one. A single base separates this from a much larger clone, so it may be a read error. It is likely a read error, because the conserved phenylalanine at the end of the CDR3 is missing. The chain has TRBV6-1 and TRBJ2-1; D call uncertain. V was trimmed by 2 bases and J by 6 bases, leaving 2 bases between them. The CDR3 runs to 11 residues. Per the germline V gene, CDR1 is MNHNS and CDR2 is SASEGT. The CDR3 reads CASSESNEQFL. The CDR3 DNA reads as TGTGCCAGCAGTGAATCCAATGAGCAGTTCTTA.

The V and J genes are TRBV11-1 and TRBJ2-2; D is uncertain. The germline CDR1 and CDR2 sequences are SGHAT and FQDESV (reference sequence). The CDR3 is 15 residues long. V was shortened by 5 bases and J by 7 bases, with 17 bases between the two germline ends. CDR3 in amino acids: CASSLGIGDSGELFF. CDR3 nucleotides: TGTGCCAGCAGCCTGGGGATAGGAGATAGCGGGGAGCTGTTTTTT.

This chain uses TRBV28 with TRBJ2-5, with 13 bases lining up with TRBD2. The J segment lost 6 bases and the V segment lost 5 bases, leaving 12 bases of the junction unmatched. Germline lookup yields CDR1 MDHEN and CDR2 SYDVKM. CDR3 size: 17 residues. CDR3 amino acids: CASSRPGLAGVRKTQYF. Here the CDR3 DNA reads TGTGCCAGCAGTCGGCCAGGACTAGCGGGAGTACGTAAGACCCAGTACTTC.

This clonotype showed up just once. Mismatch with germline at one junction end may stem from a read error. The chain employs TRBV11-2 and TRBJ1-6; D remains ambiguous. CDR3 length: 14 amino acids. Germline assignment: CDR1 SGHAT and CDR2 FQNNGV. CDR3 residues: CASRLGWDNSPLHF. CDR3 in DNA: TGTGCCAGCAGGTTAGGGTGGGATAATTCACCCCTCCATTTT.

Details on this clonotype: Relative to the germline gene, one junction end is altered; a read error may explain this. The V and J genes are TRBV11-2 and TRBJ2-3; tentatively, D is TRBD1 (8 bases). Germline V gives CDR1 SGHAT, CDR2 FQNNGV. The CDR3 length is 16 residues. CDR3 in amino acids: CVSSLALQGGGDTQYF. The CDR3 DNA follows: TGTGTCAGCAGCTTAGCGTTACAGGGGGGAGGGGATACGCAGTATTTT.

On this clonotype itself: A much bigger clone sits one base away, suggesting this may be a read error. The gene calls are TRBV4-1 and TRBJ2-5; a weak D match, TRBD2 (6 bases). Per the germline V gene, CDR1 is MGHRA and CDR2 is YSYEKL. This CDR3 comprises 17 residues. V lost 2 bases and J lost 5, with 21 bases in between. CDR3 DNA sequence: TGCGCCAGCAGCCAATTTCAGGGCCTAGCGAGATGGGAGACCCAGTACTTC. It specifies CASSQFQGLARWETQYF.

As for this clonotype: The junction differs from germline at one of its ends, possibly a read error. V usage is TRBV4-3 and J usage is TRBJ2-7; tentative D call: TRBD1 (6 bases). This CDR3 comprises 14 residues. Germline V gene lookup returns CDR1 LGHNA and CDR2 YSLEER. Written as DNA, the CDR3 is TGCGGCAGCAACCCCACGACAGGTTCCTACGAGCAGTACTTC. Residues: CGSNPTTGSYEQYF.

Turning to this clonotype: A read error may produce the germline difference seen at one junction end. The chain joins TRBV4-3 to TRBJ2-7; 8 bases line up with TRBD2. The CDR3 totals 15 residues. From germline, CDR1 is LGHNA and CDR2 YSLEER. CDR3 DNA sequence: TGTGCCAGCAGCCAAGATCTGGGACTAGTTTACGTGCAGTACTTC. Protein product: CASSQDLGLVYVQYF.

This clonotype was recorded many times. The V call is TRBV11-2, the J call TRBJ1-4; a possible D gene is TRBD1 (6 bases). This CDR3 is built from 16 residues. Germline assignment: CDR1 SGHAT and CDR2 FQNNGV. V lost 6 bases and J lost 7, with 21 bases in between. As DNA, the CDR3 is TGTGCCAGCAGTCTAAACGTTCGGGGGGCTGGTGAAAAACTGTTTTTT. Its protein product is CASSLNVRGAGEKLFF.

In the case of this clonotype: A read error may explain this, as a much larger clone is one base away. The CDR3 does not end in the conserved phenylalanine or tryptophan, so this is likely a read error. The gene calls are TRBV29-1 and TRBJ2-1; 7 bases line up with TRBD2. The CDR3 runs to 15 residues. Trimming cost V 3 bases and J 4 bases; bases outside gene matches: 9. The germline V gene encodes CDR1 SQVTM and CDR2 ANQGSEA. The CDR3 nucleotides are TGCAGCGTTGATCGGGGAGGGATGGGGTACAATGAGCAGTTCTCC. Translating gives CSVDRGGMGYNEQFS.

In this sample, this clonotype turned up a few times. This chain connects TRBV12-3 or TRBV12-4 to TRBJ1-2, with 11 bases aligning to TRBD1. The CDR3 is 15 residues long. The V gene end was trimmed by 5 bases and the J gene end by 6 bases; junction bases not matched to a gene: 8. This chain's CDR3 is CASSRTGGSSNGYTF. CDR3 DNA: TGTGCCAGCAGTAGGACAGGGGGCTCTTCTAATGGCTACACCTTC.

The genes are TRBV6-5 and TRBJ1-4, with D tentatively TRBD1 (5 bases). V lost 0 bases and J 7 bases, leaving 12 bases between the germline ends. This CDR3 region has 15 residues. Germline-derived CDR1 and CDR2 are MNHEY and SVGAGI. CDR3 region: CASSYSWGGAEKLFF. As DNA, the CDR3 is TGTGCCAGCAGTTACTCTTGGGGTGGGGCTGAAAAACTGTTTTTT.

Note on this clonotype: The junction and the germline gene differ at one end; a read error may be behind it. The V call is TRBV18, the J call TRBJ2-2, with TRBD2 matching over 8 bases. The germline V gene has CDR1 KGHSH and CDR2 LQKENI. This CDR3 comprises 17 residues. The CDR3 region is CASLPPKREWDTGELFF. The CDR3 DNA follows: TGTGCTAGCTTACCACCGAAGCGGGAGTGGGACACCGGGGAGCTGTTTTTT. Full variable domain (outside the CDR3, taken from reference TRBV18 and TRBJ2-2): NAGVMQNPRHLVRRRGQEARLRCSPMKGHSHVYWYRQLPEEGLKFMVYLQKENIIDESGMPKERFSAEFPKEGPSILRIQQVVRGDSAAYFCASLPPKREWDTGELFFGEGSRLTVL.